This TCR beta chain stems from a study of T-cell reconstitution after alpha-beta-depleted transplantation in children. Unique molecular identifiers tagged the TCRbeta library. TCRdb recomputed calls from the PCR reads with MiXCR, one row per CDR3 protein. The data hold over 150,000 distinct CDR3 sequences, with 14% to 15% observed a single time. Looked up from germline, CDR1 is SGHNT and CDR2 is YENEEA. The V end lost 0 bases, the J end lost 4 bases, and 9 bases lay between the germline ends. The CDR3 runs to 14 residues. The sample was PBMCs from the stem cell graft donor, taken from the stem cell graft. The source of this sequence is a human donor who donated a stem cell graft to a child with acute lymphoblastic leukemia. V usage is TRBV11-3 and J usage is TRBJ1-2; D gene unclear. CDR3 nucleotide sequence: TGTGCCAGCAGCTTAGATTCGCAGCCCTATGGCTACACCTTC. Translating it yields CASSLDSQPYGYTF.